This is a list of T cell receptor beta chains from one sample in a study of blood T cell repertoires in COVID-19. Data came from immunoSEQ multiplex PCR; TCRdb stores just in-frame clones and leaves some out. The sample lists about 39,000 clones, around 96% occurring once. The sample comprised peripheral blood. These receptors all stem from a human donor with active COVID-19. The donor label of this sample is uncertain. CDR3s include the opening cysteine and the closing phenylalanine or tryptophan. The D gene is left open where the match is weak. Clone size is shown for a subset of rows, as once, few, many or a class of expanded clone.

cdr3_nt: TGTGCCAGCTCACCTCCGGCACAGGGATACGAGCAGTACTTC
cdr3_aa: CASSPPAQGYEQYF
j_call: TRBJ2-7
v_call: TRBV18
clone_size: NA
d_call: NA
cdr3_length: 14

cdr3_nt: TGTGCCAGCAGCTTGTTGAGTCACACAGATACGCAGTATTTT
cdr3_aa: CASSLLSHTDTQYF
j_call: TRBJ2-3
v_call: TRBV5-6
clone_size: once
d_call: NA
cdr3_length: 14

cdr3_nt: TGTGCCAGCAGTGAAAACCGGGGCACTGAAGCTTTCTTT
cdr3_aa: CASSENRGTEAFF
j_call: TRBJ1-1
v_call: TRBV6-1
clone_size: NA
d_call: NA
cdr3_length: 13

cdr3_nt: TGTGCCAGCAGCTCCGACAGGGTTTCCTACAATGAGCAGTTCTTC
cdr3_aa: CASSSDRVSYNEQFF
j_call: TRBJ2-1
v_call: TRBV7-9
clone_size: NA
d_call: TRBD1
cdr3_length: 15

cdr3_nt: TGTGCCAGCAGTTCACCGGGACTAGGGGACCAAGAGACCCAGTACTTC
cdr3_aa: CASSSPGLGDQETQYF
j_call: TRBJ2-5
v_call: TRBV28
clone_size: NA
d_call: TRBD2
cdr3_length: 16

cdr3_nt: TGTGCCAGCAGCCCCAACAGGGGAAACACCATATATTTT
cdr3_aa: CASSPNRGNTIYF
j_call: TRBJ1-3
v_call: TRBV2
clone_size: NA
d_call: NA
cdr3_length: 13

cdr3_nt: TGTGCCAGCAGGGCCTGGGGCTACACCTTC
cdr3_aa: CASRAWGYTF
j_call: TRBJ1-2
v_call: TRBV2
clone_size: NA
d_call: NA
cdr3_length: 10

cdr3_nt: TGCGCCAGCAGGAGACACGGGACAGCCACCTACGAGCAGTACTTC
cdr3_aa: CASRRHGTATYEQYF
j_call: TRBJ2-7
v_call: TRBV5-1
clone_size: NA
d_call: TRBD1
cdr3_length: 15

cdr3_nt: TGTGCCAGCGGACTGGGCGGACAGGGGCTTATCGGGGAGCTGTTTTTT
cdr3_aa: CASGLGGQGLIGELFF
j_call: TRBJ2-2
v_call: TRBV2
clone_size: NA
d_call: TRBD1
cdr3_length: 16

cdr3_nt: TGTGCCAGCAGCTTCGGGACATTTTTGGGGGATGAAAAACTGTTTTTT
cdr3_aa: CASSFGTFLGDEKLFF
j_call: TRBJ1-4
v_call: TRBV5-6
clone_size: NA
d_call: NA
cdr3_length: 16

cdr3_nt: TGTGCTAGTGGTTTGGTTACCAGCGGGGGGGGTAGGGACAATGAGCAGTTCTTC
cdr3_aa: CASGLVTSGGGRDNEQFF
j_call: TRBJ2-1
v_call: TRBV12-5
clone_size: NA
d_call: TRBD2
cdr3_length: 18

cdr3_nt: TGTGCCAGTAGTACCCCGACAGGGGGTAGGGGCTACACCTTC
cdr3_aa: CASSTPTGGRGYTF
j_call: TRBJ1-2
v_call: TRBV19
clone_size: NA
d_call: TRBD1
cdr3_length: 14

cdr3_nt: TGCAGTGCTAGTGGGAGATACTACGAGCAGTACTTC
cdr3_aa: CSASGRYYEQYF
j_call: TRBJ2-7
v_call: TRBV20-1
clone_size: NA
d_call: NA
cdr3_length: 12

cdr3_nt: TGTGCCAGCAGCTTATGGTCAGGCTACGAGCAGTACTTC
cdr3_aa: CASSLWSGYEQYF
j_call: TRBJ2-7
v_call: TRBV7-2
clone_size: NA
d_call: NA
cdr3_length: 13

cdr3_nt: TGCGCCAGCAGCCCCGCGGGACTAGCATTGGAGACCCAGTACTTC
cdr3_aa: CASSPAGLALETQYF
j_call: TRBJ2-5
v_call: TRBV5-1
clone_size: NA
d_call: TRBD2
cdr3_length: 15

cdr3_nt: TGTGCCAGCAGCTACCCGGGGGGCGGGTTCGCTAAAAACATTCAGTACTTC
cdr3_aa: CASSYPGGGFAKNIQYF
j_call: TRBJ2-4
v_call: TRBV5-6
clone_size: NA
d_call: NA
cdr3_length: 17

cdr3_nt: TGCGCCAGCAGCCCTAGTGCTCTGAGCAGGGGAAGCGCCGGGGAGCTGTTTTTT
cdr3_aa: CASSPSALSRGSAGELFF
j_call: TRBJ2-2
v_call: TRBV4-3
clone_size: NA
d_call: NA
cdr3_length: 18

cdr3_nt: TGTGCCAGTGCGCTTGGGCCGCATAATTCACCCCTCCACTTT
cdr3_aa: CASALGPHNSPLHF
j_call: TRBJ1-6
v_call: TRBV28
clone_size: NA
d_call: NA
cdr3_length: 14

cdr3_nt: TGTGCCACCAGTAGCGACAGGGAGAATTACGAGCAGTACTTC
cdr3_aa: CATSSDRENYEQYF
j_call: TRBJ2-7
v_call: TRBV24-1
clone_size: NA
d_call: TRBD1
cdr3_length: 14

cdr3_nt: TGTGCCAGCAGTTACTCGGGACAGTTCATGAACACTGAAGCTTTCTTT
cdr3_aa: CASSYSGQFMNTEAFF
j_call: TRBJ1-1
v_call: TRBV6-5
clone_size: NA
d_call: TRBD1
cdr3_length: 16

cdr3_nt: TGTGCCAGCAGCTTGGAGTGGGCCCAAGAGACCCAGTACTTC
cdr3_aa: CASSLEWAQETQYF
j_call: TRBJ2-5
v_call: TRBV5-5
clone_size: NA
d_call: NA
cdr3_length: 14

cdr3_nt: TGTGCCAGCAGTGAAGGACAGGCCTTTCATCAGCCCCAGCATTTT
cdr3_aa: CASSEGQAFHQPQHF
j_call: TRBJ1-5
v_call: TRBV2
clone_size: NA
d_call: NA
cdr3_length: 15

cdr3_nt: TGTGCCAGCAGCGGGACTAGGAATTCCTACGAGCAGTACTTC
cdr3_aa: CASSGTRNSYEQYF
j_call: TRBJ2-7
v_call: TRBV2
clone_size: NA
d_call: TRBD2
cdr3_length: 14

cdr3_nt: TGTGCCAGCAGCAAAGTTCTACGGTATAAGCGGGAGGCGCTGGGAGAGACAGATACGCAGTATTTT
cdr3_aa: CASSKVLRYKREALGETDTQYF
j_call: TRBJ2-3
v_call: TRBV21-1
clone_size: NA
d_call: NA
cdr3_length: 22

cdr3_nt: TGTGCCAGCAGCTTTGGACAGAACCATCAGCCCCAGCATTTT
cdr3_aa: CASSFGQNHQPQHF
j_call: TRBJ1-5
v_call: TRBV5-5
clone_size: NA
d_call: NA
cdr3_length: 14

cdr3_nt: TGCGCCAGCTCTAGGACAGGGGTCTATGGCTACACCTTC
cdr3_aa: CASSRTGVYGYTF
j_call: TRBJ1-2
v_call: TRBV5-1
clone_size: NA
d_call: TRBD1
cdr3_length: 13

cdr3_nt: TGTGCCAGCAGCATCAGGGATTCCGGGGAGCTGTTTTTT
cdr3_aa: CASSIRDSGELFF
j_call: TRBJ2-2
v_call: TRBV9
clone_size: NA
d_call: NA
cdr3_length: 13

cdr3_nt: TGCGCCAGCAGCACGGGACAGAATAATTCACCCCTCCACTTT
cdr3_aa: CASSTGQNNSPLHF
j_call: TRBJ1-6
v_call: TRBV5-1
clone_size: NA
d_call: TRBD1
cdr3_length: 14

cdr3_nt: TGTGCCAGCAGCCAAAATCCGACTAGGTTCCCGAATTACGAGCAGTACTTC
cdr3_aa: CASSQNPTRFPNYEQYF
j_call: TRBJ2-7
v_call: TRBV3-1/TRBV3-2
clone_size: NA
d_call: NA
cdr3_length: 17

cdr3_nt: TGTGCCAGCAGTCGGGGTGGGGGCGCGACCAAAAACATTCAGTACTTC
cdr3_aa: CASSRGGGATKNIQYF
j_call: TRBJ2-4
v_call: TRBV9
clone_size: NA
d_call: NA
cdr3_length: 16

cdr3_nt: TGTGCCAGCTCACGTGACAGGGCCTTTGCCAACGTCCTGACTTTC
cdr3_aa: CASSRDRAFANVLTF
j_call: TRBJ2-6
v_call: TRBV18
clone_size: NA
d_call: TRBD1
cdr3_length: 15

cdr3_nt: TGCGCCAGCAGTGAGTCGGCGTCGATGCCCAGCGGTACCCAGTACTTC
cdr3_aa: CASSESASMPSGTQYF
j_call: TRBJ2-5
v_call: TRBV10-1
clone_size: NA
d_call: NA
cdr3_length: 16

cdr3_nt: TGCAGCGTTGAATCGGAGGGGGTGACAGGGATTTATGGCTACACCTTC
cdr3_aa: CSVESEGVTGIYGYTF
j_call: TRBJ1-2
v_call: TRBV29-1
clone_size: NA
d_call: TRBD1
cdr3_length: 16

cdr3_nt: TGTGCCAGCTTGTTCCTCACGCTATCTGGGGCCAACGTCCTGACTTTC
cdr3_aa: CASLFLTLSGANVLTF
j_call: TRBJ2-6
v_call: TRBV18
clone_size: NA
d_call: NA
cdr3_length: 16

cdr3_nt: TGTGCCACCAGCAGGCGGAGGGAAGCGGAGACCCAGTACTTC
cdr3_aa: CATSRRREAETQYF
j_call: TRBJ2-5
v_call: TRBV15
clone_size: NA
d_call: NA
cdr3_length: 14

cdr3_nt: TGTGCCAGTAGTACCCAAGTAGCTAGTAGCACAGATACGCAGTATTTT
cdr3_aa: CASSTQVASSTDTQYF
j_call: TRBJ2-3
v_call: TRBV19
clone_size: NA
d_call: NA
cdr3_length: 16

cdr3_nt: TGCAGCGTCTCCCGGGACAGGGTAGACTATGGCTACACCTTC
cdr3_aa: CSVSRDRVDYGYTF
j_call: TRBJ1-2
v_call: TRBV29-1
clone_size: NA
d_call: TRBD1
cdr3_length: 14

cdr3_nt: TGTGCCAGTAGCCCCAAGGCGCGGCAGCCCCAGCATTTT
cdr3_aa: CASSPKARQPQHF
j_call: TRBJ1-5
v_call: TRBV19
clone_size: NA
d_call: NA
cdr3_length: 13

cdr3_nt: TGTGCCAGCAGATTACTAGTGAACACCGGGGAGCTGTTTTTT
cdr3_aa: CASRLLVNTGELFF
j_call: TRBJ2-2
v_call: TRBV28
clone_size: once
d_call: NA
cdr3_length: 14

cdr3_nt: TGTGCCAGCAGTTACGCCCAGGGTGGGGAGACCCAGTACTTC
cdr3_aa: CASSYAQGGETQYF
j_call: TRBJ2-5
v_call: TRBV6-5
clone_size: NA
d_call: NA
cdr3_length: 14

cdr3_nt: TGTGCCAGCAGCTTACCAGGGTATGGCTACACCTTC
cdr3_aa: CASSLPGYGYTF
j_call: TRBJ1-2
v_call: TRBV7-9
clone_size: NA
d_call: NA
cdr3_length: 12

cdr3_nt: TGTGCCAGCAGCTTAAGGGACAGGGGATACCAAGAGACCCAGTACTTC
cdr3_aa: CASSLRDRGYQETQYF
j_call: TRBJ2-5
v_call: TRBV7-6
clone_size: NA
d_call: TRBD1
cdr3_length: 16

cdr3_nt: TGCGCCAGCAGCTGGAACCAGGACGGGGAGCTGTTTTTT
cdr3_aa: CASSWNQDGELFF
j_call: TRBJ2-2
v_call: TRBV5-1
clone_size: once
d_call: NA
cdr3_length: 13

cdr3_nt: TGTGCCAGCAGTTATCGGGGGGGGGCAACCGAAGCTTTCTTT
cdr3_aa: CASSYRGGATEAFF
j_call: TRBJ1-1
v_call: TRBV6-5
clone_size: NA
d_call: NA
cdr3_length: 14

cdr3_nt: TGTGCCAGCAGCTTACCCCAGGGAGAGCAGTACTTC
cdr3_aa: CASSLPQGEQYF
j_call: TRBJ2-7
v_call: TRBV5-4
clone_size: NA
d_call: NA
cdr3_length: 12